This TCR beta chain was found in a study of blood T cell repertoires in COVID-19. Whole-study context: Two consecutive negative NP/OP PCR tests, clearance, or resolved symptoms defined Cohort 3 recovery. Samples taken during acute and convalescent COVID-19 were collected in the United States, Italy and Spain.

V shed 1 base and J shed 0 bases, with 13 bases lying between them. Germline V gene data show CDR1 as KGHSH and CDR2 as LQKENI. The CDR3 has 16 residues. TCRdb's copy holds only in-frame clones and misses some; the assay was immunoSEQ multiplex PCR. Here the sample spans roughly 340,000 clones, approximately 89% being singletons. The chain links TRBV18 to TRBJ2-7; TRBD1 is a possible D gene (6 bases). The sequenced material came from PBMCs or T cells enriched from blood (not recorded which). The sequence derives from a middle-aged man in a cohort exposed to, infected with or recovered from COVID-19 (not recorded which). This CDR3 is CASSPLGQGTSYEQYF. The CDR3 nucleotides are TGTGCCAGCTCACCACTGGGGCAGGGGACCTCCTACGAGCAGTACTTC.